Sequencing of this T cell receptor beta chain was carried out in a study of cytomegalovirus exposure and HLA in healthy donors. Study as a whole: Among roughly 190 million T cells, an earlier analysis found about 100 million unique TCR beta sequences.

This clone was seen a few times. 60 Vbeta and 13 Jbeta primers were used in PCR. TCRdb's table, derived via immunoSEQ multiplex PCR, lists solely in-frame clones and lacks some. The table has under 150,000 clones, roughly 9.6% seen once. The CDR3 runs 15 residues. The ends lost 4 bases at V and 8 bases at J; junction bases unmatched: 8. Germline V gene lookup returns CDR1 MNHEY and CDR2 SMNVEV (reference sequence). The receptor comes from a middle-aged woman in good health and CMV-seropositive. The sequencing sample was made of PBMCs. The J gene is TRBJ1-6, the V gene TRBV27, with TRBD1 matching 7 bases. DNA of the CDR3: TGTGCCAGCAGTTCACTGACAGGGAAGGATTCACCCCTCCACTTT. Its protein is CASSSLTGKDSPLHF.